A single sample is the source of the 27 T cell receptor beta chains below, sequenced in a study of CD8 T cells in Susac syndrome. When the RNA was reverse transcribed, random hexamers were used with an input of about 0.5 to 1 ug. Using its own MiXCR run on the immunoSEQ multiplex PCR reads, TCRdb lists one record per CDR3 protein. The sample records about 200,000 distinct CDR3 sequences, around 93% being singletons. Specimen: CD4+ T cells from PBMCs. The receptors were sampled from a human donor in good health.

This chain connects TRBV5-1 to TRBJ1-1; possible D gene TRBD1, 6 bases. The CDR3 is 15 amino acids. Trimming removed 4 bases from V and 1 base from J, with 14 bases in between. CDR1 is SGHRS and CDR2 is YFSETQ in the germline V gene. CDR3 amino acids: CASSLTDSPNTEAFF. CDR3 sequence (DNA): TGCGCCAGCAGCCTTACGGACAGCCCGAACACTGAAGCTTTCTTT.

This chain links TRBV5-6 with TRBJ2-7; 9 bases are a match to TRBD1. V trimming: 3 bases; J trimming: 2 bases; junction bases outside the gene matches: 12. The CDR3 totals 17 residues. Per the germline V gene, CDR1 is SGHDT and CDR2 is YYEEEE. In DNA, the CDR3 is TGTGCCAGCAGCTCCCCCGGGTTACAGGGGGCGGCCTACGAGCAGTACTTC. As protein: CASSSPGLQGAAYEQYF.

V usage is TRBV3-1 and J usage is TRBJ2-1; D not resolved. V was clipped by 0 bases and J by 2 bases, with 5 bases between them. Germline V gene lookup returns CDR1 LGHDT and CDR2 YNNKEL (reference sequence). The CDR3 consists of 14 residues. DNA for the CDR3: TGTGCCAGCAGCCAAGAGATCGCCTACAATGAGCAGTTCTTC. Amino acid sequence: CASSQEIAYNEQFF.

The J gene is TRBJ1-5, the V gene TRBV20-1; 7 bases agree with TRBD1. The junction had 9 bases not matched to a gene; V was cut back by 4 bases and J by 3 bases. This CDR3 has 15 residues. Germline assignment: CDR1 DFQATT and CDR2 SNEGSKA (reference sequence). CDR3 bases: TGCAGTGCTACAACCGGGACAGCCGACAATCAGCCCCAGCATTTT. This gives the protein CSATTGTADNQPQHF.

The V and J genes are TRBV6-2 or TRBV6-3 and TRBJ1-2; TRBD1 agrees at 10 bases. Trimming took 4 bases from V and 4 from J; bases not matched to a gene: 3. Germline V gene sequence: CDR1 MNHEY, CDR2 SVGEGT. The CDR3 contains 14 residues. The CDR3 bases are TGTGCCAGCAGTTCGACAGGGGGCACCTATGGCTACACCTTC. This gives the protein CASSSTGGTYGYTF.

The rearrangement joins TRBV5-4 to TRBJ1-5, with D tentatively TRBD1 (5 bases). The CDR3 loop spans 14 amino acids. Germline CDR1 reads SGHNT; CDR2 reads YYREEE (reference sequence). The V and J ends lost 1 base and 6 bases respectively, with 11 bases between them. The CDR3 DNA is TGTGCCAGCAGCTTGAGGGGTTCTCTTCAGCCCCAGCATTTT. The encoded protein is CASSLRGSLQPQHF.

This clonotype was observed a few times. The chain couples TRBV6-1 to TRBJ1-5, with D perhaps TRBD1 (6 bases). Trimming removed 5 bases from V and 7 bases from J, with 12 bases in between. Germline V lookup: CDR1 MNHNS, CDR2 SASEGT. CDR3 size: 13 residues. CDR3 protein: CASSPGVSQPQHF. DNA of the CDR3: TGTGCCAGCAGTCCAGGGGTGAGCCAGCCCCAGCATTTT.

In nucleotides, the CDR3 is TGTGCCAGCAGCTTAAATGGAGTGAATAGCAATCAGCCCCAGCATTTT. It is translated as CASSLNGVNSNQPQHF. The J gene is TRBJ1-5, the V gene TRBV7-2; D gene unclear. Per the germline V gene, CDR1 is SGHTA and CDR2 is FQGNSA. The V and J ends lost 2 bases and 0 bases respectively, with 11 bases between them. The CDR3 has 16 amino acids.

CDR3 loop: CASSLNPGTEAFF. The CDR3 DNA reads as TGTGCCAGCAGCTTAAATCCGGGGACTGAAGCTTTCTTT. This sequence joins TRBV7-3 and TRBJ1-1; no reliable D call. The V end was cut by 1 base, the J end by 5 bases, with 8 bases between. The germline gives CDR1 SGHTA, CDR2 FQGTGA. The CDR3 has 13 residues.

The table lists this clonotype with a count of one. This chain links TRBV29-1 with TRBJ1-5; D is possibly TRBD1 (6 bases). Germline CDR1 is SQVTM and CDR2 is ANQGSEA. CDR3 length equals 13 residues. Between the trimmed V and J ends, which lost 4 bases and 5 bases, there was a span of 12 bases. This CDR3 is CSVARGNDQPQHF. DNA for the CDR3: TGCAGCGTTGCCAGGGGAAACGATCAGCCCCAGCATTTT.

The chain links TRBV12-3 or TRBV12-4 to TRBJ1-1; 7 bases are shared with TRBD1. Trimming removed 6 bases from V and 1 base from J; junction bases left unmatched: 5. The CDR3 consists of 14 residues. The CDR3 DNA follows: TGTGCCAGCAGCCTAAACAGGGGGAACACTGAAGCTTTCTTT. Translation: CASSLNRGNTEAFF.

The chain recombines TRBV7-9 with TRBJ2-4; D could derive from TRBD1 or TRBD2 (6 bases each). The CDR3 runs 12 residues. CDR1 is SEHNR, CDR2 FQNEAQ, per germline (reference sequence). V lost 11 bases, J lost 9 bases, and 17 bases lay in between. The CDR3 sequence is CAFGGTEGIQYF. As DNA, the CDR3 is TGTGCCTTCGGGGGCACGGAAGGCATTCAGTACTTC.

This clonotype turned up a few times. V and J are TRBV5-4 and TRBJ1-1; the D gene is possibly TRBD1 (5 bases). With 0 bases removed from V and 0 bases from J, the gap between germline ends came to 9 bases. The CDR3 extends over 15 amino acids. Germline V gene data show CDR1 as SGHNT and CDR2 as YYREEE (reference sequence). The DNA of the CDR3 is TGTGCCAGCAGCTTGGTATCCAGGGTGAACACTGAAGCTTTCTTT. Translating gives CASSLVSRVNTEAFF. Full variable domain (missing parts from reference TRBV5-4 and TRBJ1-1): ETGVTQSPTHLIKTRGQQVTLRCSSQSGHNTVSWYQQALGQGPQFIFQYYREEENGRGNFPPRFSGLQFPNYSSELNVNALELDDSALYLCASSLVSRVNTEAFFGQGTRLTVV.

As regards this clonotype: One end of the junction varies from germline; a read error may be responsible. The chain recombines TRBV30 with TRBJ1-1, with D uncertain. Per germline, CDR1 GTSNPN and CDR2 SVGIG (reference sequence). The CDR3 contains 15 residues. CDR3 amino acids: CAWSVLIGVKAEVFF. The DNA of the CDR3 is TGTGCCTGGAGTGTACTCATAGGAGTTAAAGCTGAAGTTTTCTTT.

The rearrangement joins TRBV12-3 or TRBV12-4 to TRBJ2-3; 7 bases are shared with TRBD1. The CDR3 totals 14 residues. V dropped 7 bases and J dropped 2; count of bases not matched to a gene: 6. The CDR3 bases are TGTGCCAGCATCGACAGGGCCCCCACAGATACGCAGTATTTT. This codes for CASIDRAPTDTQYF.

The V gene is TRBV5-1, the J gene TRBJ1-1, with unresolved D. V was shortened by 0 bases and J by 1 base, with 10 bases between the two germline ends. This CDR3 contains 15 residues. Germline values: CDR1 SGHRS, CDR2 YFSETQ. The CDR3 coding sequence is TGCGCCAGCAGCTTGGTCCCCACTGGGAACACTGAAGCTTTCTTT. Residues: CASSLVPTGNTEAFF.

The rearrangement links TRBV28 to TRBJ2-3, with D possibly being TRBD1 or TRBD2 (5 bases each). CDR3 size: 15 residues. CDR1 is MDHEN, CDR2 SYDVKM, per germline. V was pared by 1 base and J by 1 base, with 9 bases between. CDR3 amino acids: CASSLFGGGTDTQYF. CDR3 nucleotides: TGTGCCAGCAGTTTATTTGGGGGAGGCACAGATACGCAGTATTTT.

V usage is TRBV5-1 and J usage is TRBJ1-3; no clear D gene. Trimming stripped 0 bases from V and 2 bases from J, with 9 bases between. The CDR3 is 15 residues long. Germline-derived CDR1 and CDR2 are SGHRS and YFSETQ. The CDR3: CASSLDGRTGNTIYF. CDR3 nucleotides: TGCGCCAGCAGCTTGGACGGGCGGACTGGAAACACCATATATTTT.

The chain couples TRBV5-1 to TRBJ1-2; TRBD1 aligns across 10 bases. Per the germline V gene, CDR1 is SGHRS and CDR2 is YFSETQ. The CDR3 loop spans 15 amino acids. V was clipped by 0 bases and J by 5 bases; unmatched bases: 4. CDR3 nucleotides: TGCGCCAGCAGCTTGGATGGGACAGGGGTGTATGGCTACACCTTC. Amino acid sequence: CASSLDGTGVYGYTF.

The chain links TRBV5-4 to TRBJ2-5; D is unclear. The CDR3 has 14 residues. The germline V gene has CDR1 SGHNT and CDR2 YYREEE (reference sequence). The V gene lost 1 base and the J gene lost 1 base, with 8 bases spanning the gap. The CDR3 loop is CASSLRAAQETQYF. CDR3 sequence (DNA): TGTGCCAGCAGCTTGCGTGCAGCCCAAGAGACCCAGTACTTC.

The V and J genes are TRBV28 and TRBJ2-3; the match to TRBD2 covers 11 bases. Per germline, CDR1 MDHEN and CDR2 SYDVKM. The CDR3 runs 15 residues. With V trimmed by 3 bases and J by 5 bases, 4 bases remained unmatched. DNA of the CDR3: TGTGCCAGCAGTTTGCCTACTAGCGGGGGAGATACGCAGTATTTT. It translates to CASSLPTSGGDTQYF.

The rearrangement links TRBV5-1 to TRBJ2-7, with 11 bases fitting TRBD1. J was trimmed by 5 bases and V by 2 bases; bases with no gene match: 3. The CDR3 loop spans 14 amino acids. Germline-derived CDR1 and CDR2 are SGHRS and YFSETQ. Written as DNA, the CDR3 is TGCGCCAGCAGCTTTGGACAGGGGGCCCACGAGCAGTACTTC. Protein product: CASSFGQGAHEQYF. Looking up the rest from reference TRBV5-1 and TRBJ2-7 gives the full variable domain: KAGVTQTPRYLIKTRGQQVTLSCSPISGHRSVSWYQQTPGQGLQFLFEYFSETQRNKGNFPGRFSGRQFSNSRSEMNVSTLELGDSALYLCASSFGQGAHEQYFGPGTRLTVT.

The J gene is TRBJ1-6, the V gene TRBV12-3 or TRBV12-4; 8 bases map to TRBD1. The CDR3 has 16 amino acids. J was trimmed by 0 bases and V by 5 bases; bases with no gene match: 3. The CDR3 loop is CASSPTGGSYNSPLHF. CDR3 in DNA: TGTGCCAGCAGTCCCACAGGGGGCTCCTATAATTCACCCCTCCACTTT.

The CDR3 loop reads CASSPRTGRAKNIQYF. As DNA, the CDR3 is TGTGCCAGCAGCCCCCGGACAGGACGAGCCAAAAACATTCAGTACTTC. The chain recombines TRBV11-2 with TRBJ2-4, with 7 bases lining up with TRBD1. Germline V CDR1 and CDR2: SGHAT, FQNNGV. The CDR3 is made up of 16 amino acids. The J segment lost 0 bases and the V segment lost 5 bases, leaving 7 bases of the junction unmatched.

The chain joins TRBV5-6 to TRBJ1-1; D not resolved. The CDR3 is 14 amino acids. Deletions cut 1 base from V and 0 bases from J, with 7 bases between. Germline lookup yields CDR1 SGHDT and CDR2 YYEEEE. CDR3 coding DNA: TGTGCCAGCAGCTTGCGGGCCGTGAACACTGAAGCTTTCTTT. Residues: CASSLRAVNTEAFF.

CDR3 DNA sequence: TGTGCCAGCAGTTCGAGATACCCTAATTCACCCCTCCACTTT. Protein sequence: CASSSRYPNSPLHF. V gene TRBV28 combines with J gene TRBJ1-6, with unresolved D. CDR1 is MDHEN, CDR2 SYDVKM, per germline. V shed 4 bases and J shed 6 bases, with 10 bases lying between them. CDR3 size: 14 residues.

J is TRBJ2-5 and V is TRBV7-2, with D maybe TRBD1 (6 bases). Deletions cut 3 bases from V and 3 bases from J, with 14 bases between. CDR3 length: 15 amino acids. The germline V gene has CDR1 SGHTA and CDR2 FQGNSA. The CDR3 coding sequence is TGTGCCAGCAGCTTTCCGGGGACAATGAAAGAGACCCAGTACTTC. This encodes CASSFPGTMKETQYF.